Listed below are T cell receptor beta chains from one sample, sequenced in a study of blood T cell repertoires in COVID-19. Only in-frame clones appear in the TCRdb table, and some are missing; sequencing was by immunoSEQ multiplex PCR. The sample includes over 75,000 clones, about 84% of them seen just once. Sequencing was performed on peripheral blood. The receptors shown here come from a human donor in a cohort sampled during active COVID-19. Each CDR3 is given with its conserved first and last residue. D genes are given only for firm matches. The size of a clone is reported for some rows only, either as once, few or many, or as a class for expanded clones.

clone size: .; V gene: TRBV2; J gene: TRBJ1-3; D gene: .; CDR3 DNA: TGTGCCACTGTTCCGGAGGGGTCTGGAAACACCATATATTTT; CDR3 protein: CATVPEGSGNTIYF
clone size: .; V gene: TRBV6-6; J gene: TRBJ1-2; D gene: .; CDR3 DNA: TGTGCCAGCAGTTACGTGGGCTTGTACTATGGCTACACCTTC; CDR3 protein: CASSYVGLYYGYTF
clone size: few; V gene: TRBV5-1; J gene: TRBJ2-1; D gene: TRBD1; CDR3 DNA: TGCGCCAGCAGCTTGACCGGACAGGGTTTCGATGAGCAGTTCTTC; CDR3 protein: CASSLTGQGFDEQFF
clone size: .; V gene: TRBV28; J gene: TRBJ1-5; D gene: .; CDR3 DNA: TGTGCCAGCAGTCCACTACTCGACAGCTACAATCAGCCCCAGCATTTT; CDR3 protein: CASSPLLDSYNQPQHF
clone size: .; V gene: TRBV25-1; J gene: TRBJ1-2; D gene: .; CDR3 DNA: TGTGCCAGCAGTAGATTGTCGGAGGGCTATGGCTACACCTTC; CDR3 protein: CASSRLSEGYGYTF
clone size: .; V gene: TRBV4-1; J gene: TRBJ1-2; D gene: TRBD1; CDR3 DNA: TGCGCCAGTTCGCGACAGGGGGATAAATTATCCTATGGCTACACCTTC; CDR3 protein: CASSRQGDKLSYGYTF
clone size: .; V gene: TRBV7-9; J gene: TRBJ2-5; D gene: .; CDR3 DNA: TGTGCCAGCAGCTTAGGTAGCTTCCAAGAGACCCAGTACTTC; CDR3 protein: CASSLGSFQETQYF
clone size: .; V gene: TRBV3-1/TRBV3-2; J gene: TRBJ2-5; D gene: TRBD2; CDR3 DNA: TGTGCCAGCAGCCCACCCCTCCAACTAGCGGCACAAGAGACCCAGTACTTC; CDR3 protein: CASSPPLQLAAQETQYF
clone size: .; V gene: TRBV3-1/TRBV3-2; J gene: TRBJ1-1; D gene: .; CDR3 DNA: TGTGCCAGCAGCCTACAGGGAGGGGCTTTCTTT; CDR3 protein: CASSLQGGAFF
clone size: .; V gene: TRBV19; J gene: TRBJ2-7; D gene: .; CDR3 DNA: TGTGCCAGTAGTAACGAGTGGGAGCAGTACTTC; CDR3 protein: CASSNEWEQYF
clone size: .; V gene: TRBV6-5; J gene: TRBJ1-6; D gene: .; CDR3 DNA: TGTGCCAGCAGTTTCAGGGATCTCAATTCACCCCTCCACTTT; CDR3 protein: CASSFRDLNSPLHF
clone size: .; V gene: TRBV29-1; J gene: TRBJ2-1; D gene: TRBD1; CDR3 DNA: TGCAGCGTTGAAGGGGCGGCGAGGGGGCGCGGCAATGAGCAGTTCTTC; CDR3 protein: CSVEGAARGRGNEQFF
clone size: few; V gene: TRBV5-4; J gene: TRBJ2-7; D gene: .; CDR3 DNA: TGTGCCAGCAGCTTGGGCAGGGCGCCCTACGAGCAGTACTTC; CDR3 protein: CASSLGRAPYEQYF
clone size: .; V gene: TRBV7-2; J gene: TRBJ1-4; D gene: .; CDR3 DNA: TGTGCCAGCAGCTTATTCGGCAGGGATGAAAAACTGTTTTTT; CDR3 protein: CASSLFGRDEKLFF
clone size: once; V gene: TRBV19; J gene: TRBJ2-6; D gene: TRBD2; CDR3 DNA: TGTGCCAGTAGTCACGGGGGGGGCACTGGGGCCAACGTCCTGACTTTC; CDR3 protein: CASSHGGGTGANVLTF
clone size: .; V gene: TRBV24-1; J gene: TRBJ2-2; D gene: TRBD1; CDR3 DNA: TGTGCCACCAGTGATCCGAGGACAGGGAACACCGGGGAGCTGTTTTTT; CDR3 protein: CATSDPRTGNTGELFF
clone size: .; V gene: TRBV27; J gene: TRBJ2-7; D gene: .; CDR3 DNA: TGTGCCAGCAGTTTATTTGGGCAGGGGAGCCACGAGCAGTACTTC; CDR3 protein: CASSLFGQGSHEQYF
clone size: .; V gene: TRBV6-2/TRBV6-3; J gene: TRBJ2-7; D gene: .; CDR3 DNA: TGTGCCAGCAGTTACCCGACAGGCCTCTACGAGCAGTACTTC; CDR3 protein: CASSYPTGLYEQYF
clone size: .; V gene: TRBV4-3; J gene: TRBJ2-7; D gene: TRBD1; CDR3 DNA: TGCGCCAGCAGCCAAGATCCAGGGGGCTACGAGCAGTACTTC; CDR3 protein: CASSQDPGGYEQYF
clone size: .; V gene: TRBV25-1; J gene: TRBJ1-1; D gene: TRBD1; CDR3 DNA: TGTGCCAGCATTCAGACAGGGGGCTCGGAAACTGAAGCTTTCTTT; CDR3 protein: CASIQTGGSETEAFF
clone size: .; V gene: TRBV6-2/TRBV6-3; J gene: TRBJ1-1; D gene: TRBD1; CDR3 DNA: TGTGCCAGCAGTCGGGACAGATACACTGAAGCTTTCTTT; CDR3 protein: CASSRDRYTEAFF
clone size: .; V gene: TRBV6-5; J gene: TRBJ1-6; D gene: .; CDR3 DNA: TGTGCCAGCAGCCGTGGACAGAAGTATAATTCACCCCTCCACTTT; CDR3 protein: CASSRGQKYNSPLHF
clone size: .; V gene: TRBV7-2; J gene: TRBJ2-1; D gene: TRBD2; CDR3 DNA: TGTGCCAGCAGCCCCGAACTAGCGAGCTACAATGAGCAGTTCTTC; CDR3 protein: CASSPELASYNEQFF
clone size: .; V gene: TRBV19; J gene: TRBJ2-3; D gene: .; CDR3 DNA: TGTGCCAGTAAAGGAGGCACCCGAGGCGGTACGCAGTATTTT; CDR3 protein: CASKGGTRGGTQYF
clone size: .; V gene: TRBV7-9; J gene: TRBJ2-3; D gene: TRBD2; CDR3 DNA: TGTGCCAGCAGCCCCTTCCGCGGGGGGGCAACAGATACGCAGTATTTT; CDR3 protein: CASSPFRGGATDTQYF
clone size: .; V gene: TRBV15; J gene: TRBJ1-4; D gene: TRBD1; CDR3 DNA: TGTGCCACCAGCCCCCGGACAGGGAATCATGAAAAACTGTTTTTT; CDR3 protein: CATSPRTGNHEKLFF
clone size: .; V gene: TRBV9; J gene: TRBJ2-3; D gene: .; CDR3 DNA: TGTGCCAGCAGCGCCCCGGGACACCGCACAGATACGCAGTATTTT; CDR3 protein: CASSAPGHRTDTQYF
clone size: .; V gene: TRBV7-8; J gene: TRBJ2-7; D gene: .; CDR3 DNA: TGTGCCAGCAGCCCCGGGACAACCACCTACGAGCAGTACTTC; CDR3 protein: CASSPGTTTYEQYF
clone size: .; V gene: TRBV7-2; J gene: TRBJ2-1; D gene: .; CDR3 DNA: TGTGCCAGCAGCTTGGCAGCTAGCTCCTACAATGAGCAGTTCTTC; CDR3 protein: CASSLAASSYNEQFF